One T cell receptor beta chain is described in this entry. This sample was included in a study of cytotoxic CD8 clonotypes in ibrutinib-treated CLL. Study summary: Patient counts were 11 relapsed/refractory, more than 14 treatment-naive and fewer than 18 IGHV unmutated. Average yields of approximately 260,000 productive templates and 94,082 productive rearrangements characterized the samples.

Data came from immunoSEQ multiplex PCR; TCRdb stores just in-frame clones and leaves some out. The data contain approximately 20,000 clones, approximately 81% of them singletons. This CDR3 is built from 16 residues. The germline V and J ends were trimmed by 2 bases and 2 bases, with 14 bases remaining between them. CDR1 is SGHKS, CDR2 YYEKEE, per germline (reference sequence). The sequence derives from a human donor with chronic lymphocytic leukemia. The V call is TRBV5-5, the J call TRBJ1-3; possible D gene TRBD1, 6 bases. Sample: PBMCs, taken before ibrutinib treatment. The CDR3 nucleotides are TGTGCCAGCAGCTTTTCCGGGGGCCTGGCTGGAAACACCATATATTTT. This gives the protein CASSFSGGLAGNTIYF.